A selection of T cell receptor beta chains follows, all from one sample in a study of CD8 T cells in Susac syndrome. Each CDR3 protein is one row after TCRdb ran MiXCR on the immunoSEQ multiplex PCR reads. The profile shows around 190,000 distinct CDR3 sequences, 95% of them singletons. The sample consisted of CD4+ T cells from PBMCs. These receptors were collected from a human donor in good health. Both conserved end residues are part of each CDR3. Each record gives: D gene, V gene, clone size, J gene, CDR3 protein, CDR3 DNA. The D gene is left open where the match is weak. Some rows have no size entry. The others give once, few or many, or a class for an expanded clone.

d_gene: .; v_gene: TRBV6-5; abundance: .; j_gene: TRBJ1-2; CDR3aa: CASSLLTTGDGYTF; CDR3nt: TGTGCCAGCAGTTTGCTCACTACTGGGGATGGCTACACCTTC
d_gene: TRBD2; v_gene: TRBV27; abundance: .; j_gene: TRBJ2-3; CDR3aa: CASSWGAGTDTQYF; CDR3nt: TGTGCCAGCAGTTGGGGAGCGGGGACAGATACGCAGTATTTT
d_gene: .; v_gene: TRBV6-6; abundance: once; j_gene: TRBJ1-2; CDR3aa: CASSNPGQRDGYTF; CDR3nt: TGTGCCAGCAGTAACCCGGGACAACGTGATGGCTACACCTTC
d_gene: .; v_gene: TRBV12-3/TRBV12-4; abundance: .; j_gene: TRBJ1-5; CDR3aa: CASTLGGGNQPQHF; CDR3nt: TGTGCCAGCACCTTAGGGGGGGGCAATCAGCCCCAGCATTTT
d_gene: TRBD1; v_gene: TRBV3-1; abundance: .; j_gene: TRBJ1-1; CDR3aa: CASSQQTGAAFF; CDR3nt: TGTGCCAGCAGCCAGCAGACAGGGGCGGCTTTCTTT
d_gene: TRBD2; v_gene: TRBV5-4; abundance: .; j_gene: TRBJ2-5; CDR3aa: CASSFGRGAQETQYF; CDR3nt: TGTGCCAGCAGCTTTGGGCGGGGGGCCCAAGAGACCCAGTACTTC
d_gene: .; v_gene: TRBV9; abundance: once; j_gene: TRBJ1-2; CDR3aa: CASSKAGADDYTF; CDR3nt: TGTGCCAGCAGCAAGGCTGGGGCGGATGACTACACCTTC
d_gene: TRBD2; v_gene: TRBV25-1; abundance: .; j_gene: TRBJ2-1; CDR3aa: CASSELAGGNNEQFF; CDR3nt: TGTGCCAGCAGTGAATTAGCGGGAGGGAACAATGAGCAGTTCTTC
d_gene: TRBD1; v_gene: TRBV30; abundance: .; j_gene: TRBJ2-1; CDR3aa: CAWSTGTGVRSTYNEQFF; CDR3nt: TGTGCCTGGAGTACCGGGACAGGGGTCCGCTCTACCTACAATGAGCAGTTCTTC
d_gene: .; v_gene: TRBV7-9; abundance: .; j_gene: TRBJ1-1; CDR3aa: CASSLGSDTEAFF; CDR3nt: TGTGCCAGCAGCCTTGGATCAGACACTGAAGCTTTCTTT
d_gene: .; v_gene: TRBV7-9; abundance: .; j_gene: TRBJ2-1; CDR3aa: CASSATLGQFF; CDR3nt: TGTGCCAGCAGCGCGACACTGGGACAGTTCTTC
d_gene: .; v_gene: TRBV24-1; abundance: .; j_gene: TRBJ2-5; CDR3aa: CATSDLLQTQYF; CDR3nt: TGTGCCACCAGTGATTTGCTCCAGACCCAGTACTTC
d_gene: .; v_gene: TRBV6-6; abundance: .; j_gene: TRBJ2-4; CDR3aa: CASLPDRDLNIQYF; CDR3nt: TGTGCCAGCCTCCCTGACAGGGACTTAAACATTCAGTACTTC
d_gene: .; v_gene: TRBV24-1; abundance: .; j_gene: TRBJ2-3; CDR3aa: CATSGSSDTQYF; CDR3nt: TGTGCCACCAGTGGCAGCTCAGATACGCAGTATTTT
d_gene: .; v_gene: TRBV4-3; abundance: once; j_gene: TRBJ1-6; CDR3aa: CASSQDRDWNSPLHF; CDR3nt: TGCGCCAGCAGCCAGGACCGGGACTGGAATTCACCCCTCCACTTT
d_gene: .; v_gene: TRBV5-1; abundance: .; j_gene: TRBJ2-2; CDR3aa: CASSLGSGELFF; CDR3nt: TGCGCCAGCAGCTTGGGGTCCGGGGAGCTGTTTTTT
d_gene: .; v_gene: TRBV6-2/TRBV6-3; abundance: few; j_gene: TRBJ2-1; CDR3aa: CASSFPFGEQFF; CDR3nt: TGTGCCAGCAGTTTCCCCTTTGGTGAGCAGTTCTTC
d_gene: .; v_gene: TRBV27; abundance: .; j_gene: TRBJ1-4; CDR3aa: CASSGAGGKEKLFF; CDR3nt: TGTGCCAGCAGTGGGGCAGGCGGCAAAGAAAAACTGTTTTTT
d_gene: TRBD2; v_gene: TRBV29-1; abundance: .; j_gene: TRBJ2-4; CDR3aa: CSVEDDRGRLAGGRQYF; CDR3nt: TGCAGCGTTGAAGACGACAGGGGTCGGCTAGCGGGAGGCCGGCAGTACTTC
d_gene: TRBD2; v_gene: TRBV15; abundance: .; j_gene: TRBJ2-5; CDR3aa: CATSRDAAGEETQYF; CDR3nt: TGTGCCACCAGCAGAGACGCAGCGGGGGAAGAGACCCAGTACTTC
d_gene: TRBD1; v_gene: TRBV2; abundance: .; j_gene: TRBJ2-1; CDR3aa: CASSVRDRETEQFF; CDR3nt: TGTGCCAGCAGTGTCCGGGACAGGGAAACTGAGCAGTTCTTC
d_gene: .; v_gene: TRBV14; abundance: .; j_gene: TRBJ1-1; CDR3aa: CASSQDLGNTEAFF; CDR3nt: TGTGCCAGCAGCCAAGATTTGGGGAACACTGAAGCTTTCTTT
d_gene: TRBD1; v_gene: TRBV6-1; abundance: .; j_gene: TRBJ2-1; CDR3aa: CASRSIWDSHSYNEQFF; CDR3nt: TGTGCCAGCAGGTCTATTTGGGACAGTCACTCCTACAATGAGCAGTTCTTC
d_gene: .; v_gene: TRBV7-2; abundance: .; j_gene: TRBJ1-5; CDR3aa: CASSFPNQPQHF; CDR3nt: TGTGCCAGCAGCTTCCCTAATCAGCCCCAGCATTTT
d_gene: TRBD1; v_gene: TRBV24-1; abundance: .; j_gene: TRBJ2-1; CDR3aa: CATSDSGTGGREQFF; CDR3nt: TGTGCCACCAGTGATTCCGGGACAGGGGGCCGTGAGCAGTTCTTC
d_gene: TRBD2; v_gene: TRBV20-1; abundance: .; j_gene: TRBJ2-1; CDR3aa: CSASSFSSGGLAGYNEQFF; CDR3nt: TGCAGTGCTAGCTCCTTTAGCTCGGGTGGACTAGCGGGATACAATGAGCAGTTCTTC
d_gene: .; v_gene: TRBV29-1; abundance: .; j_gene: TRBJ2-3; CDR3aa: CSVRAARLTDTQYF; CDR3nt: TGCAGCGTTAGGGCAGCCCGACTCACAGATACGCAGTATTTT
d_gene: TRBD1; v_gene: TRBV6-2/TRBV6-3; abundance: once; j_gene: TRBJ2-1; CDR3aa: CASSYGTGYNEQFF; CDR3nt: TGTGCCAGCAGTTACGGGACAGGCTACAATGAGCAGTTCTTC
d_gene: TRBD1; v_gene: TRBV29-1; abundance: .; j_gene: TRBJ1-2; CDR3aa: CSGMDRGDYGYTF; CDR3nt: TGCAGCGGTATGGACAGGGGGGACTATGGCTACACCTTC
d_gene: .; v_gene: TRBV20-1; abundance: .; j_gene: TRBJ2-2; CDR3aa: CSAGGTSNTGELFF; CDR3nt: TGCAGTGCCGGAGGGACCTCGAACACCGGGGAGCTGTTTTTT
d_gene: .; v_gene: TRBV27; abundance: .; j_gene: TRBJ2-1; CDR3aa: CASSLALPKSEQFF; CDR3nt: TGTGCCAGCAGTTTGGCCCTTCCGAAAAGTGAGCAGTTCTTC
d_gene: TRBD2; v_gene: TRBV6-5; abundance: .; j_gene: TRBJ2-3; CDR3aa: CASSGRGNTQYF; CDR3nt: TGTGCCAGTAGCGGGAGGGGGAATACGCAGTATTTT
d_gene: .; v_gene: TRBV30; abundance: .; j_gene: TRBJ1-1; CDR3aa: CAWSATGNTEAFF; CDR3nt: TGTGCCTGGAGTGCGACAGGGAACACTGAAGCTTTCTTT
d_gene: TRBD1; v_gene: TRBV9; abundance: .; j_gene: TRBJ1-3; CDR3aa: CASSDVRDRGRNTIYF; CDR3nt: TGTGCCAGCAGCGACGTCCGGGACAGGGGGAGAAACACCATATATTTT
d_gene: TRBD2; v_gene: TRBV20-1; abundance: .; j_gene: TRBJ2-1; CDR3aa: CSARSPSGKVNEQFF; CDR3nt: TGCAGTGCTAGATCCCCCAGCGGGAAAGTGAATGAGCAGTTCTTC
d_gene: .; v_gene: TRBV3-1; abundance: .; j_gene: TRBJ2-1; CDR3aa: CASSQASLNYNEQFF; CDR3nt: TGTGCCAGCAGCCAAGCAAGCCTAAACTACAATGAGCAGTTCTTC
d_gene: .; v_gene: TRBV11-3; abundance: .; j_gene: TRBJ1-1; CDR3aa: CASSRSTGANTEAFF; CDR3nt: TGTGCCAGCAGCCGCTCAACAGGAGCGAACACTGAAGCTTTCTTT
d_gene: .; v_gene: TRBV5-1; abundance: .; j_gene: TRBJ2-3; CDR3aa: CASSNGRPGTDTQYF; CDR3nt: TGCGCCAGCAGCAACGGACGGCCTGGGACAGATACGCAGTATTTT
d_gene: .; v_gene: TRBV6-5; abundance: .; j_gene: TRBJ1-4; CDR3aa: CASRTGTTNEKLFF; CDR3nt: TGTGCCAGCAGGACAGGAACAACTAATGAAAAACTGTTTTTT
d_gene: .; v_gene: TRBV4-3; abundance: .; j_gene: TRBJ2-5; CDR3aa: CASSQEVTRRGETQYF; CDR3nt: TGCGCCAGCAGCCAAGAAGTGACGCGGCGGGGAGAGACCCAGTACTTC
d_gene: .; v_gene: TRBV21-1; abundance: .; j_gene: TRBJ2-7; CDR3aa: CASSTPDREHEQYF; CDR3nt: TGTGCCAGCAGCACCCCGGACAGGGAGCACGAGCAGTACTTC
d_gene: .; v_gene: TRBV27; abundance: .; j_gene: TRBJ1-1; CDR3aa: CASSLYGVTLNTEAFF; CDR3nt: TGTGCCAGCAGTTTATATGGGGTTACCCTGAACACTGAAGCTTTCTTT
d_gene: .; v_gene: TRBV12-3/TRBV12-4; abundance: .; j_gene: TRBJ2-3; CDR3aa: CASSLTIRGDTQYF; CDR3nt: TGTGCCAGCAGTTTAACTATCAGGGGAGATACGCAGTATTTT
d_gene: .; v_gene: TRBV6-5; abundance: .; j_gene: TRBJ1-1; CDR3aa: CASSYHPRTDEAFF; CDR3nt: TGTGCCAGCAGTTACCATCCCAGGACTGATGAAGCTTTCTTT